This entry concerns a single T cell receptor beta chain. The data originate from a study of T-cell reconstitution after alpha-beta-depleted transplantation in children. Unique molecular identifiers were incorporated when the TCRbeta library was constructed. Each CDR3 protein is one row after TCRdb ran MiXCR on the PCR reads. The sample records around 600,000 distinct CDR3 sequences, around 17% being singletons. The CDR3 runs 15 residues. Germline CDR1 and CDR2: SQVTM and ANQGSEA. The V and J ends lost 5 bases and 5 bases, in that order; junction bases with no gene match: 9. The V gene is TRBV29-1, the J gene TRBJ2-1, with 10 bases matching TRBD2. The receptor was isolated from a human donor who donated a stem cell graft to a child with acute myeloid leukemia. Sequences were derived from PBMCs from the stem cell graft donor, sampled from the stem cell graft. CDR3: CSVPRPSGGDNEQFF. In nucleotides, the CDR3 is TGCAGCGTTCCTCGACCAAGCGGGGGGGACAATGAGCAGTTCTTC.